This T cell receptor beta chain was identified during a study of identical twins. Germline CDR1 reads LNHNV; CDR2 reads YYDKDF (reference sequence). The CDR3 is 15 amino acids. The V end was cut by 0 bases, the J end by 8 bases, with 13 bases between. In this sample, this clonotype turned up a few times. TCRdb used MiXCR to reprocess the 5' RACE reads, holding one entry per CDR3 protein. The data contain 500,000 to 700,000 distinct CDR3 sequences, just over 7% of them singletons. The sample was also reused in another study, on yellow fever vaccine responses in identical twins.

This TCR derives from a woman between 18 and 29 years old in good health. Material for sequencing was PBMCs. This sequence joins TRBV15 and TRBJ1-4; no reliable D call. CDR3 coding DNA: TGTGCCACCAGCAGAGATGGAGTTCGATCCGAAAAACTGTTTTTT. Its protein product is CATSRDGVRSEKLFF.